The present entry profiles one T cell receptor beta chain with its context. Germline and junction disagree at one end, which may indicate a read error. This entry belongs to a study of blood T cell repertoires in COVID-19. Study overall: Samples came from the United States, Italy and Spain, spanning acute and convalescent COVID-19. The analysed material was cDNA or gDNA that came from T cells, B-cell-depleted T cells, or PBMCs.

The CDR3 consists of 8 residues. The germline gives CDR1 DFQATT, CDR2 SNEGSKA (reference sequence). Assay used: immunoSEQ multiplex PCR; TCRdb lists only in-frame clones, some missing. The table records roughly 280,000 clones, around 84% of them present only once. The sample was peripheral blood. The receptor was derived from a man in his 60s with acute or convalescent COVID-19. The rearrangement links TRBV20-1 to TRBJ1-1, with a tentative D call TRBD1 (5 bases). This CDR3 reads CSAREGGF. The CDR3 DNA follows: TGCAGTGCTAGAGAGGGGGGCTTT.